These T cell receptor beta chains were read from a single sample in a study of shared clonotypes between healthy human individuals. Data came from immunoSEQ multiplex PCR; TCRdb stores just in-frame clones and leaves some out. The table includes fewer than 850,000 clones, about 96% detected once. Material for sequencing was naive CD8+ T cells sorted from blood. Receptor source: a man between 25 and 39 years old in good health. Both conserved end residues are part of each CDR3. Each record gives: CDR3 length, D gene, clone size, J gene, V gene, CDR3 DNA, CDR3 protein. A D gene is named only where the DNA matches it firmly. A row's size may be missing; if present it is once, few, many or a size class.

17 | TRBD2 | NA | TRBJ2-5 | TRBV18 | TGTGCCAGCTCACCGGGACTAGCGGGAACGTACCAAGAGACCCAGTACTTC | CASSPGLAGTYQETQYF
16 | TRBD1 | once | TRBJ2-7 | TRBV28 | TGTGCCAGCAGAACTTGGGACAGCGTTGAGACCTACGAGCAGTACTTC | CASRTWDSVETYEQYF
15 | NA | NA | TRBJ1-2 | TRBV29-1 | TGCAGCGTTGAAGGCGGACAGTCCTTTAACTATGGCTACACCTTC | CSVEGGQSFNYGYTF
12 | NA | NA | TRBJ1-1 | TRBV7-2 | TGTGCCAGCAGCATCTTGACCGTTGAAGCTTTCTTT | CASSILTVEAFF
15 | NA | once | TRBJ2-7 | TRBV27 | TGTGCCAGCAGTTTATCCCCGACAGGTTTGCGCGAGCAGTACTTC | CASSLSPTGLREQYF
14 | NA | NA | TRBJ2-7 | TRBV19 | TGTGCCAGTAGTGCAGCGGAGGCGGGTTACGAGCAGTACTTC | CASSAAEAGYEQYF
15 | TRBD2 | NA | TRBJ2-7 | TRBV7-9 | TGTGCCAGCAGCATCCCTACTAGCGAAACCTACGAGCAGTACTTC | CASSIPTSETYEQYF
16 | TRBD2 | NA | TRBJ2-5 | TRBV2 | TGTGCCAGCAGTGATTATGTGGGAGGGTTCCAAGAGACCCAGTACTTC | CASSDYVGGFQETQYF
15 | NA | NA | TRBJ1-5 | TRBV6-1 | TGTGCCAGCAGTGAATCTAAGTCTAGCAATCAGCCCCAGCATTTT | CASSESKSSNQPQHF
13 | NA | NA | TRBJ2-7 | TRBV11-2 | TGTGCCAGCAGCTCACCGAATTCCTACGAGCAGTACTTC | CASSSPNSYEQYF
19 | TRBD2 | NA | TRBJ2-3 | TRBV4-1 | TGCGCCAGCAGCCAAAGGGGACCGAAGGCTAGCGGAAACACAGATACGCAGTATTTT | CASSQRGPKASGNTDTQYF
13 | NA | NA | TRBJ2-7 | TRBV5-1 | TGCGCCAGCAGCTCCTCTACAGGGTTCGAGCAGTACTTC | CASSSSTGFEQYF
17 | NA | NA | TRBJ1-1 | TRBV6-1 | TGTGCCATCAGTGACGATTCCCCCAGTCATATGAACACTGAAGCTTTCTTT | CAISDDSPSHMNTEAFF
14 | TRBD1 | NA | TRBJ1-1 | TRBV6-5 | TGTGCCAGCAGTTATGGACAGGCCTCCACTGAAGCTTTCTTT | CASSYGQASTEAFF
15 | TRBD1 | NA | TRBJ2-1 | TRBV11-2 | TGTGCCAGCAGCTTGGTAGGGGACAGAAATGAGGAGCAGTTCTTC | CASSLVGDRNEEQFF
15 | NA | NA | TRBJ1-3 | TRBV5-6 | TGTGCCAGCAGCTTGGCTACTGGGGCTGGAAACACCATATATTTT | CASSLATGAGNTIYF
12 | NA | NA | TRBJ2-1 | TRBV7-9 | TGTGCCAGCAGCGGAGGGGGGAGTGAGCAGTTCTTC | CASSGGGSEQFF
16 | TRBD2 | NA | TRBJ2-1 | TRBV9 | TGTGCCAGCAGCGGTAGCGGGAGTGTGAGTGTCGATGAGCAGTTCTTC | CASSGSGSVSVDEQFF
14 | NA | NA | TRBJ2-2 | TRBV6-5 | TGTGCCAGTGGGGTAGCGGACAACACCGGGGAGCTGTTTTTT | CASGVADNTGELFF
16 | TRBD1 | NA | TRBJ2-5 | TRBV2 | TGTGCCAGCAGTGAAGAAGTGGGGACAGGGCTAGAGACCCAGTACTTC | CASSEEVGTGLETQYF
14 | NA | NA | TRBJ2-5 | TRBV7-2 | TGTGCCAGCACCTTTCTAGGGCTCAAAGAGACCCAGTACTTC | CASTFLGLKETQYF
13 | NA | NA | TRBJ1-2 | TRBV4-3 | TGCGCCAGCAGCCAAGAAGGCTCCGACGGCTACACCTTC | CASSQEGSDGYTF
14 | NA | once | TRBJ2-5 | TRBV5-1 | TGCGCCAGCAGCTTGGCGGGATCACAGGAGACCCAGTACTTC | CASSLAGSQETQYF
15 | NA | NA | TRBJ2-1 | TRBV5-4 | TGTGCCAGCAGCTTGGCAGGGGCCTCCTACAATGAGCAGTTCTTC | CASSLAGASYNEQFF
16 | TRBD2 | NA | TRBJ2-7 | TRBV6-5 | TGTGCCAGCAGCTACACTAGCGGTCATGCCTCCTACGAGCAGTACTTC | CASSYTSGHASYEQYF
16 | NA | NA | TRBJ2-1 | TRBV18 | TGTGCCAGCTCACCCCCGGGGCGGGTGGCGTACAATGAGCAGTTCTTC | CASSPPGRVAYNEQFF
13 | NA | NA | TRBJ2-1 | TRBV27 | TGTGCCAGCCAACCCCGGGGGTCGTATGAGCAGTTCTTC | CASQPRGSYEQFF
14 | NA | NA | TRBJ1-5 | TRBV19 | TGTGCCAGTAGTATGGTGGCGGGAGATCAGCCCCAGCATTTT | CASSMVAGDQPQHF
11 | NA | NA | TRBJ2-5 | TRBV5-5 | TGTGCCAGCAGCTCCTTGGAGACCCAGTACTTC | CASSSLETQYF
15 | TRBD1 | NA | TRBJ2-2 | TRBV7-8 | TGTGCCAGCAGCGACTACAGGGGTAGCACCGGGGAGCTGTTTTTT | CASSDYRGSTGELFF
13 | TRBD1 | once | TRBJ1-2 | TRBV5-1 | TGCGCCAGCAGCGCGGGACAGAAATATGGCTACACCTTC | CASSAGQKYGYTF
19 | TRBD2 | NA | TRBJ2-3 | TRBV7-9 | TGTGCCAGCAGCTCCCGGACTAGCGGGAGACCTGTTCACGGAGATACGCAGTATTTT | CASSSRTSGRPVHGDTQYF
15 | TRBD2 | NA | TRBJ2-7 | TRBV4-1 | TGCGCCAGCAGCCAAGTTATTAGCGGGGCCTACGAGCAGTACTTC | CASSQVISGAYEQYF
14 | NA | NA | TRBJ2-5 | TRBV9 | TGTGCCAGCAGTGAAACAGGGAACGGAGAGACCCAGTACTTC | CASSETGNGETQYF
16 | TRBD1 | NA | TRBJ2-7 | TRBV11-2 | TGTGCCAGCAGCTCTAACAGGGGGCTAGAGGGCTACGAGCAGTACTTC | CASSSNRGLEGYEQYF
15 | TRBD1 | once | TRBJ2-7 | TRBV5-4 | TGTGCCAGCAGCATGCTGGGGACAGCTTCAGGGGAGCAGTACTTC | CASSMLGTASGEQYF
17 | NA | NA | TRBJ2-1 | TRBV11-2 | TGTGCCAGCAGTGACGCACTACTAGGAGCAGACTACAATGAGCAGTTCTTC | CASSDALLGADYNEQFF
19 | NA | NA | TRBJ2-2 | TRBV11-3 | TGTGCCAGCAGCTTAAGAGGGACAACAGAAGAGAAGAACACCGGGGAGCTGTTTTTT | CASSLRGTTEEKNTGELFF
13 | NA | NA | TRBJ1-1 | TRBV6-5 | TGTGCCAGCAGTCCCTACGCCGACACTGAAGCTTTCTTT | CASSPYADTEAFF
17 | TRBD2 | NA | TRBJ2-3 | TRBV5-1 | TGCGCCAGCAGCTTGGAGCCAGCGGGGGGGAGCACAGATACGCAGTATTTT | CASSLEPAGGSTDTQYF
14 | TRBD1 | NA | TRBJ2-7 | TRBV10-1 | TGCGCCAGCAGTGAATCGGGACAGGGCTACGAGCAGTACTTC | CASSESGQGYEQYF
18 | NA | NA | TRBJ2-3 | TRBV4-1 | TGCGCCAGCAGCCAGAAAACCGTAAGGAAATCTAGCACAGATACGCAGTATTTT | CASSQKTVRKSSTDTQYF
14 | TRBD1 | NA | TRBJ1-4 | TRBV6-5 | TGTGCCAGCGGGCCGGGACAGGGGAATGAAAAACTGTTTTTT | CASGPGQGNEKLFF
16 | NA | NA | TRBJ2-1 | TRBV10-3 | TGTGCCATCAGTGCCTCTGGGGCTAGCGATAACAATGAGCAGTTCTTC | CAISASGASDNNEQFF
13 | NA | NA | TRBJ2-7 | TRBV27 | TGTGCCAGCAGTTTATCTGGAGACTACGAGCAGTACTTC | CASSLSGDYEQYF
15 | NA | NA | TRBJ2-1 | TRBV11-2 | TGTGCCAGCAGCTTATCGAGAGGGGCCTACAATGAGCAGTTCTTC | CASSLSRGAYNEQFF
14 | NA | NA | TRBJ2-2 | TRBV15 | TGTGCCACCTCATGGACAGAGAACACCGGGGAGCTGTTTTTT | CATSWTENTGELFF